This T cell receptor (beta chain) is from a study of blood T cell repertoires in COVID-19. The germline gives CDR1 MGHRA, CDR2 YSYEKL. The CDR3 is 15 amino acids. The germline V and J ends were trimmed by 2 bases and 0 bases, with 10 bases remaining between them. The assay was immunoSEQ multiplex PCR, and TCRdb's table has in-frame clones only and misses some. Of over 300,000 clones in the sample, approximately 87% were seen once. Specimen: PBMCs or T cells enriched from blood (not recorded which). The source is a woman aged 30 to 39 with acute COVID-19. The rearrangement uses TRBV4-1 and TRBJ1-1, with D unresolved. Written as DNA, the CDR3 is TGCGCCAGCAGCCAACCTTACACGATGAACACTGAAGCTTTCTTT. Its protein is CASSQPYTMNTEAFF.